The 28 T cell receptor beta chains below were found in one sample sequenced in a study of blood T cell repertoires in COVID-19. Profiling relied on immunoSEQ multiplex PCR, and the TCRdb table lists in-frame clones only, not all of them. The sample yields about 370,000 clones, 70% to 90% seen once. Specimen: peripheral blood. These receptors were obtained from a woman between 25 and 40 years old with COVID-19, enrolled during active disease.

The chain recombines TRBV20-1 with TRBJ2-7, with D perhaps TRBD2 (6 bases). Germline V gene lookup returns CDR1 DFQATT and CDR2 SNEGSKA (reference sequence). V shed 3 bases and J shed 3 bases, with 12 bases lying between them. The CDR3 covers 13 residues. CDR3 in DNA: TGCAGTGCTAGTCTTCGGGACTTCTACGAGCAGTACTTC. Translating gives CSASLRDFYEQYF.

The V and J genes are TRBV28 and TRBJ1-1; TRBD1 aligns across 7 bases. The germline V gene has CDR1 MDHEN and CDR2 SYDVKM. The trim removed 11 bases at V and 6 bases at J, leaving 12 bases unmatched. This CDR3 comprises 13 residues. The CDR3 DNA reads TGTGCCCTCACGGCGGACAGGTGGTCTGAAGCTTTCTTT. This translates into CALTADRWSEAFF.

This chain links TRBV2 with TRBJ1-6; tentative D call: TRBD1 (6 bases). The ends were cut back, 9 bases at V and 0 bases at J, with 9 bases in the middle. Germline-derived CDR1 and CDR2 are SNHLY and FYNNEI. This CDR3 contains 14 residues. The CDR3 DNA is TGTGCCAGACAACAGGGCTCCTATAATTCACCCCTCCACTTT. Translating it yields CARQQGSYNSPLHF.

The chain employs TRBV6-5 and TRBJ1-2; 7 nucleotides line up with TRBD1. CDR1 is MNHEY and CDR2 is SVGAGI in the germline V gene. CDR3 length: 13 residues. J lost 4 bases, V lost 2 bases, and 1 base had no gene match. CDR3 sequence reads: CASSYRGRYGYTF. As DNA, the CDR3 is TGTGCCAGCAGTTACAGGGGGCGCTATGGCTACACCTTC.

V is TRBV27 and J is TRBJ2-7, with D possibly matching TRBD2 (5 bases). CDR1 and CDR2 from the germline V gene are MNHEY and SMNVEV (reference sequence). The CDR3 runs 14 residues. Trimming shortened V by 2 bases and J by 2 bases, and 10 bases separated the two germline ends. The DNA of the CDR3 is TGTGCCAGCAGTTTAGGGCCGGGGACCTACGAGCAGTACTTC. Translation gives CASSLGPGTYEQYF.

The chain links TRBV4-1 to TRBJ2-7, with 9 positions matching TRBD2. Looked up from germline, CDR1 is MGHRA and CDR2 is YSYEKL. V dropped 3 bases and J dropped 3; count of bases not matched to a gene: 6. The CDR3 spans 15 residues. The CDR3 DNA is TGCGCCAGCAGCCAGGGGGGCGGGAGGGTCTACGAGCAGTACTTC. This sequence encodes CASSQGGGRVYEQYF.

This clone was seen repeatedly, ten times or more. DNA of the CDR3: TGTGCCAGCAGCTTCGACTCGGGGGGCACAGATACGCAGTATTTT. Translated, it gives CASSFDSGGTDTQYF. V and J are TRBV7-2 and TRBJ2-3, with D maybe TRBD2 (6 bases). This CDR3 is built from 15 residues. Trimming cost V 3 bases and J 1 base, with 11 bases left between them. CDR1 and CDR2 from the germline V gene are SGHTA and FQGNSA.

This chain connects TRBV11-2 to TRBJ2-3; D unresolved. Germline V gene data show CDR1 as SGHAT and CDR2 as FQNNGV. Trimming left V 2 bases short and J 1 base short, with 10 bases between. The CDR3 loop spans 15 amino acids. CDR3 residues: CASSLRGVGTDTQYF. CDR3 nucleotides: TGTGCCAGCAGCTTACGCGGTGTTGGCACAGATACGCAGTATTTT.

The chain is built from TRBV6-5 and TRBJ2-1; the D gene is possibly TRBD2 (6 bases). Per germline, CDR1 MNHEY and CDR2 SVGAGI. The CDR3 has 13 residues. V lost 2 bases, J lost 9 bases, and 11 bases lay in between. The CDR3 DNA follows: TGTGCCAGCAGTTACGCGACCGGGGGTGAGCAGTTCTTC. Translation gives CASSYATGGEQFF.

This clone was detected only once. The rearrangement uses TRBV4-1 and TRBJ2-5; maybe TRBD2 (5 bases). V lost 2 bases, J lost 7 bases, and 32 bases lay in between. Germline-derived CDR1 and CDR2 are MGHRA and YSYEKL. The CDR3 spans 20 residues. As DNA, the CDR3 is TGCGCCAGCAGCCAATCATCAACGGCGGCCCTGGGCTTCTCAGGAGGGACCCAGTACTTC. Amino acids: CASSQSSTAALGFSGGTQYF.

The chain couples TRBV4-2 to TRBJ2-7, with D perhaps matching TRBD2 (5 bases). V was shortened by 1 base and J by 1 base, with 11 bases between the two germline ends. This CDR3 has 15 amino acids. Per the germline V gene, CDR1 is LGHNA and CDR2 is YNFKEQ. The DNA of the CDR3 is TGTGCCAGCAGCCAAGTAAGCGGTGCGTCCTACGAGCAGTACTTC. It yields the protein CASSQVSGASYEQYF.

The DNA for the CDR3 is TGTGCCAGCAAACCGGACAGGGTGAGACAGCCCCAGCATTTT. Its protein is CASKPDRVRQPQHF. J is TRBJ1-5 and V is TRBV6-5; 8 bases are a match to TRBD1. The germline V gene encodes CDR1 MNHEY and CDR2 SVGAGI. Unmatched junction bases numbered 9, after V lost 7 bases and J lost 7 bases. There are 14 residues in the CDR3.

The rearrangement uses TRBV19 and TRBJ1-4; 7 bases are shared with TRBD1. The CDR3 contains 15 residues. Germline V gives CDR1 LNHDA, CDR2 SQIVND (reference sequence). Trimming at V came to 2 bases and at J to 5 bases, leaving 5 bases not matched to a gene. The CDR3 loop reads CASSILGQPNEKLFF. DNA of the CDR3: TGTGCCAGTAGTATATTGGGACAGCCGAATGAAAAACTGTTTTTT.

On this clone itself: A much larger clone lies one base from this, so it may be a read error. The rearrangement uses TRBV7-2 and TRBJ2-1, with TRBD2 identical over 11 bases. Per the germline V gene, CDR1 is SGHTA and CDR2 is FQGNSA. This CDR3 contains 15 residues. With V trimmed by 5 bases and J by 2 bases, 2 bases remained unmatched. CDR3 sequence reads: CASSLGLAAYNEQFF. The CDR3 DNA sequence: TGTGCCAGCAGCCTGGGACTAGCGGCCTACAATGAGCAGTTCTTC.

Of note for this clone: The same CDR3 is also encoded by other DNA sequences in this sample. V is TRBV5-1 and J is TRBJ2-5; 8 bases are a match to TRBD1. The length of the CDR3 is 16 residues. Trimming cost V 4 bases and J 1 base; bases outside gene matches: 9. CDR1 and CDR2 from the germline V gene are SGHRS and YFSETQ. The CDR3 nucleotides read TGCGCCAGCAGCCTTAGACCAGGGGGCACCCAAGAGACCCAGTACTTC. It specifies CASSLRPGGTQETQYF.

The chain combines TRBV4-1 with TRBJ2-3; D remains unclear. Germline V gene sequence: CDR1 MGHRA, CDR2 YSYEKL. The CDR3 loop spans 14 amino acids. V was shortened by 1 base and J by 4 bases, with 9 bases between the two germline ends. In DNA, the CDR3 is TGCGCCAGCAGCCAAGTTATCGTCCCAGATACGCAGTATTTT. It translates to CASSQVIVPDTQYF.

This chain joins TRBV2 and TRBJ2-1; 12 nucleotides line up with TRBD2. The germline V gene encodes CDR1 SNHLY and CDR2 FYNNEI. With V trimmed by 6 bases and J by 5 bases, 5 bases remained unmatched. The length of the CDR3 is 15 residues. CDR3 bases: TGTGCCAGCAGGGCCGGGACTAGCGGGCACAATGAGCAGTTCTTC. Residues: CASRAGTSGHNEQFF. Full variable domain (rest looked up from reference TRBV2 and TRBJ2-1): EPEVTQTPSHQVTQMGQEVILRCVPISNHLYFYWYRQILGQKVEFLVSFYNNEISEKSEIFDDQFSVERPDGSNFTLKIRSTKLEDSAMYFCASRAGTSGHNEQFFGPGTRLTVL.

This chain joins TRBV3-1 (or the pseudogene TRBV3-2) and TRBJ2-5, with 12 positions matching TRBD2. This CDR3 is 16 amino acids long. Germline CDR1 reads LGHDT; CDR2 reads YNNKEL (reference sequence). V lost 6 bases, J lost 1 base, and 6 bases stayed unmatched. The CDR3 sequence is CASRRTSGNIQETQYF. The CDR3 DNA reads TGTGCCAGCAGGCGGACTAGCGGGAATATCCAAGAGACCCAGTACTTC.

The chain uses TRBV5-1 and TRBJ1-1; 9 bases are a match to TRBD1. Trimming cost V 4 bases and J 2 bases; bases outside gene matches: 15. This CDR3 contains 18 residues. Germline CDR1 is SGHRS and CDR2 is YFSETQ. CDR3 DNA: TGCGCCAGCAGCGACAGTGAGGACAGGGGAATCTTCAACACTGAAGCTTTCTTT. Its protein is CASSDSEDRGIFNTEAFF.

V gene TRBV2 combines with J gene TRBJ1-6; D possibly corresponds to TRBD1 (6 bases). Trimming pared 2 bases from V and 10 bases from J, leaving 18 bases between. The CDR3 length is 16 residues. Germline V gives CDR1 SNHLY, CDR2 FYNNEI. The CDR3 DNA reads as TGTGCCAGCAGTGAACCTCGGGGGGGGGCACGGTCACCCCTCCACTTT. This codes for CASSEPRGGARSPLHF.

This clone occurred once. The gene calls are TRBV4-3 and TRBJ2-1, with a possible D match to TRBD2 (5 bases). CDR1 and CDR2 (germline): LGHNA, YSLEER. The CDR3 runs 15 residues. The germline V and J ends were trimmed by 0 bases and 6 bases, with 12 bases remaining between them. CDR3 loop: CASSQDSGLINEQFF. The CDR3 DNA reads as TGCGCCAGCAGCCAAGATAGTGGACTGATCAATGAGCAGTTCTTC.

This chain connects TRBV4-1 to TRBJ1-2, with 9 nucleotides matching TRBD1. Germline CDR1 and CDR2: MGHRA and YSYEKL. The CDR3 length is 15 residues. J gave up 5 bases and V 3 bases, and 7 bases lay outside the gene matches. The DNA for the CDR3 is TGCGCCAGCAGCCAGGACAGGGGAGGGATGTATGGCTACACCTTC. Residues: CASSQDRGGMYGYTF.

This clone was found a few times. The chain employs TRBV6-4 and TRBJ2-1, with 10 nucleotides matching TRBD1. Unmatched junction bases numbered 9, after V lost 5 bases and J lost 5 bases. Germline CDR1 is MRHNA and CDR2 is SNTAGT. CDR3 length equals 16 residues. CDR3 coding DNA: TGTGCCAGCAGTTTCTCAGCGGGACAGGGGAACAATGAGCAGTTCTTC. This gives the protein CASSFSAGQGNNEQFF.

V usage is TRBV7-3 and J usage is TRBJ2-7; possible D gene TRBD2, 5 bases. CDR1 is SGHTA and CDR2 is FQGTGA in the germline V gene. V shed 0 bases and J shed 5 bases, with 17 bases lying between them. The CDR3 runs 16 residues. The CDR3, as DNA: TGTGCCAGCAGCTTAACGGGGTTAGGGAGTTTGAACGAGCAGTACTTC. This sequence encodes CASSLTGLGSLNEQYF.

J is TRBJ2-7 and V is TRBV4-1; 10 nucleotides agree with TRBD2. With V trimmed by 0 bases and J by 4 bases, 3 bases remained unmatched. Germline CDR1 and CDR2: MGHRA and YSYEKL. There are 15 residues in the CDR3. CDR3 nucleotide sequence: TGCGCCAGCAGCCAAGATCCGACTAGCGGGTACGAGCAGTACTTC. Protein: CASSQDPTSGYEQYF.

The CDR3 spells CASISLYRGGEAFF. CDR3 nucleotide sequence: TGTGCCAGCATATCCTTGTACAGGGGGGGAGAAGCTTTCTTT. This chain connects TRBV27 to TRBJ1-1; 8 nucleotides align to TRBD1. CDR1 and CDR2 (germline): MNHEY, SMNVEV (reference sequence). The ends lost 7 bases at V and 8 bases at J; junction bases unmatched: 12. The CDR3 covers 14 residues.

The V and J genes are TRBV7-2 and TRBJ2-7; TRBD2 matches at 7 bases. Trimming cost V 3 bases and J 3 bases; bases outside gene matches: 11. The length of the CDR3 is 16 residues. Germline CDR1 reads SGHTA; CDR2 reads FQGNSA. CDR3 nucleotides: TGTGCCAGCAGCTTCGCGGGCGCTAGCGGATACTACGAGCAGTACTTC. Translation gives CASSFAGASGYYEQYF.

The V and J genes are TRBV28 and TRBJ2-1; 7 bases fit TRBD2. The ends lost 6 bases at V and 12 bases at J; junction bases unmatched: 11. The CDR3 is 13 residues long. Germline V CDR1 and CDR2: MDHEN, SYDVKM. DNA of the CDR3: TGTGCCAGCAGCTTACCGGTGGGGGAGGGGCAGTTCTTC. Translation: CASSLPVGEGQFF.